This entry concerns a single T cell receptor beta chain. The CDR3 runs to 16 residues. Germline-derived CDR1 and CDR2 are SGHAT and FQNNGV. This sample is drawn from a study of T cells expressing NK-cell markers. As the method of synthesis, 5'RACE template switching with UMIs yielded TCR beta cDNA. Reprocessing the 5' RACE reads, TCRdb reports a single entry for every CDR3 protein and omits DNA. The sample has 300,000 to 450,000 distinct CDR3 sequences. The chain carries TRBV11-2 and TRBJ2-2; TCRdb lists TRBD2, though no DNA is available to test this call. Input material: blood T cells: a sorted CD56 or NKG2C T cell subset, CD4+ or CD8+ T cells, or bulk PBMC T cells (not recorded which). This sequence originates from a man between 18 and 69 years old in good health. The CDR3 sequence is CASSLVPTTGPGELFF.